This T cell receptor beta chain was found in a study of tumor-infiltrating lymphocytes in primary liver carcinoma. Study in general: Per sample, productive TCRbeta reads numbered roughly 3.65 to 7.13 million, similar across tissue types.

A primer in the constant region served to generate TCR beta cDNA from roughly 450 ng of total RNA. Employing slightly modified ARM-PCR, three nested multiplex PCR rounds were run, and these gave rise to the TCR beta libraries. Rounds one and two of PCR, each of approximately 11 cycles, were primed with TRBV1-TRBV30 forward primers and a C-beta reverse primer. Via MiXCR, TCRdb re-called the multiplex PCR reads, giving one row per CDR3 protein. Here the sample spans under 200,000 distinct CDR3 sequences, around four fifths being singletons. Notes on this clonotype: Sequence at one end of the junction differs from germline and may be a read error.

Joint extraction of RNA and DNA used roughly 19-32 mg of bulk tissue that was unsorted. Subjects presented with primary liver carcinoma managed by surgical resection. Five separate regions per tumor were sampled. The CDR3 loop spans 14 amino acids. Germline CDR1 is MNHEY and CDR2 is SVGEGT. This receptor was identified in a man aged 40-49 years with primary liver carcinoma and hepatitis B virus infection. The sequencing sample was made of tumor tissue from primary liver carcinoma. V is TRBV6-2 or TRBV6-3 and J is TRBJ2-7; D may be TRBD2 (5 bases). CDR3 protein: CASTPRGLRIEQYF. CDR3 nucleotide sequence: TGTGCCAGCACCCCACGCGGACTCAGGATCGAGCAGTATTTC.